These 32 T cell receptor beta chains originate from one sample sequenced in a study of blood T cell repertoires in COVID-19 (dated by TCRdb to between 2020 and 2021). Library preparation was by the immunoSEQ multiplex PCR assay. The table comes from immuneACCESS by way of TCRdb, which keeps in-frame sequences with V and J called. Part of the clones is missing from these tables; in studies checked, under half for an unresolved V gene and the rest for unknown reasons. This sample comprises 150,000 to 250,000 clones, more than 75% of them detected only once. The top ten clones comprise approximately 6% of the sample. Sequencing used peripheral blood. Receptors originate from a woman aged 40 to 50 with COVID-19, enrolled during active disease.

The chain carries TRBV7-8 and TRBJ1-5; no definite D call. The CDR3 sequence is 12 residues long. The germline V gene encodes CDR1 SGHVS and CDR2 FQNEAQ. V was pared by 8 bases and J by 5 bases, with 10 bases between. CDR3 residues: CASGENDQPQHF. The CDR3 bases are TGTGCCAGCGGGGAGAACGATCAGCCCCAGCATTTT.

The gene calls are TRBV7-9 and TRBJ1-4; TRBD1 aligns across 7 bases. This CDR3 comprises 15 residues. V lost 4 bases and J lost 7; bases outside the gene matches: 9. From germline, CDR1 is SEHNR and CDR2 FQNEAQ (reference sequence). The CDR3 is CASSSRDSLGEKLFF. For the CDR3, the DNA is TGTGCCAGCAGCTCCAGGGACAGCCTCGGTGAAAAACTGTTTTTT.

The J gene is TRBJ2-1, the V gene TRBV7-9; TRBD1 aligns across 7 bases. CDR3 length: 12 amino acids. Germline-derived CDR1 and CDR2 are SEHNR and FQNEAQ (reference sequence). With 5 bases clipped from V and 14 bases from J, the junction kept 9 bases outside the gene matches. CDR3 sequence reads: CASSTIDRVEFF. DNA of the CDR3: TGTGCCAGCAGCACGATCGACAGGGTGGAGTTCTTC.

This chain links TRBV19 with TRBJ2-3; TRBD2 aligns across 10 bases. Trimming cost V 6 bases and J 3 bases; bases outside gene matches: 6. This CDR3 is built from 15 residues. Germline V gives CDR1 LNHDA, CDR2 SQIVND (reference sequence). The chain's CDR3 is CASSKREGLTDTQYF. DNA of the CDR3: TGTGCCAGTAGCAAGCGGGAGGGCCTAACAGATACGCAGTATTTT.

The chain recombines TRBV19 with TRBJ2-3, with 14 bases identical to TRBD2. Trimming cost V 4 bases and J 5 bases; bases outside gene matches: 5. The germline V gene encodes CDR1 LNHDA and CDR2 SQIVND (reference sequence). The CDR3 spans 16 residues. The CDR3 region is CASSKGLAGAGDTQYF. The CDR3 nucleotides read TGTGCCAGTAGTAAGGGACTAGCGGGAGCTGGAGATACGCAGTATTTT.

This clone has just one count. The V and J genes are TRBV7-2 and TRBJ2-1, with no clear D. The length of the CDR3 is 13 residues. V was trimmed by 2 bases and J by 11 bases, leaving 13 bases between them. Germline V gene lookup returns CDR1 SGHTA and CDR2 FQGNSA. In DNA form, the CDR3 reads TGTGCCAGCAGCTTAATGCATTCAGATCAGCAGTTCTTC. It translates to CASSLMHSDQQFF.

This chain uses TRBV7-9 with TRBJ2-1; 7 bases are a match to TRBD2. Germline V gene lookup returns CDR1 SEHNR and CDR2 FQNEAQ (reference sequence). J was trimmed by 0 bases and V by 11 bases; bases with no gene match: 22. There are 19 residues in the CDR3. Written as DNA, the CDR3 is TGTGCCCTCAGCGAGGAGCGGGGCGGCCCCCGTAGCTCCTACAATGAGCAGTTCTTC. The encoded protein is CALSEERGGPRSSYNEQFF.

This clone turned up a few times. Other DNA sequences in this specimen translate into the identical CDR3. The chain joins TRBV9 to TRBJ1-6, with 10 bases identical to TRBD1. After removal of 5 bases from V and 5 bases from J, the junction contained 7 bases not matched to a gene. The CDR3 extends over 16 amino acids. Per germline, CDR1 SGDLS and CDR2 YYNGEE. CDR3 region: CASSPRTGGNNSPLHF. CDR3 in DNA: TGTGCCAGCAGTCCTCGGACAGGGGGAAATAATTCACCCCTCCACTTT. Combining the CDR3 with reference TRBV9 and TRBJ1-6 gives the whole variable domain DSGVTQTPKHLITATGQRVTLRCSPRSGDLSVYWYQQSLDQGLQFLIQYYNGEERAKGNILERFSAQQFPDLHSELNLSSLELGDSALYFCASSPRTGGNNSPLHFGNGTRLTVT.

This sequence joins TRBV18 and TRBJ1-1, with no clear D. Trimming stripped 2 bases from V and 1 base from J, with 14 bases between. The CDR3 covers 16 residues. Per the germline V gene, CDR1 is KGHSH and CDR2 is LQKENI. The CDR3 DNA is TGTGCCAGCTCACCAGCAAGCGGCCGGTCGAACACTGAAGCTTTCTTT. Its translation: CASSPASGRSNTEAFF.

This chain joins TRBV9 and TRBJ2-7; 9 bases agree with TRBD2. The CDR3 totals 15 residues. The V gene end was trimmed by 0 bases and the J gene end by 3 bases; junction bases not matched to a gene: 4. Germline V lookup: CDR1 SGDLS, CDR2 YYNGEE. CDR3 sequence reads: CASSVASGGLYEQYF. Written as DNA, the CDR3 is TGTGCCAGCAGCGTAGCCAGCGGGGGGCTCTACGAGCAGTACTTC.

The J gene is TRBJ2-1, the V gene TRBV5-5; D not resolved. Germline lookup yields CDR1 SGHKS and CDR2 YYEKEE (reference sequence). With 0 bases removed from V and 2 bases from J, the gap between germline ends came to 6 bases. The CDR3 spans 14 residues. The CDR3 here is CASSLVGPYNEQFF. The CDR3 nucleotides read TGTGCCAGCAGCTTGGTTGGGCCCTACAATGAGCAGTTCTTC.

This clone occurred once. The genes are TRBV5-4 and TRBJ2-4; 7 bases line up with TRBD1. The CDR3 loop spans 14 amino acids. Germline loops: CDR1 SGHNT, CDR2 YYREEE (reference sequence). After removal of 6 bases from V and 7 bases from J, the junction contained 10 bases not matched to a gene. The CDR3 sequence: CASNLPGQKNIQYF. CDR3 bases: TGTGCCAGCAACCTTCCGGGACAGAAGAACATTCAGTACTTC.

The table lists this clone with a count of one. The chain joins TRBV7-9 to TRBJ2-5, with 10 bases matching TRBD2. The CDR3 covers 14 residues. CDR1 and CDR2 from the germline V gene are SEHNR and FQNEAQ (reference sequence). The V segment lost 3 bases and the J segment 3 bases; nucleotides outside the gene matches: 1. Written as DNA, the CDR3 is TGTGCCAGCAGCTTGGGGACTAGCGAAGAGACCCAGTACTTC. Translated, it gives CASSLGTSEETQYF.

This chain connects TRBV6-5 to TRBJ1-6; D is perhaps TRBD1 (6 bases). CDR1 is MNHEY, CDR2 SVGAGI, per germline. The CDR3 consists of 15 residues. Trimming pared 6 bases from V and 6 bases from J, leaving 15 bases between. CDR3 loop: CASSNRAVGNSPLHF. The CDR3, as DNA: TGTGCCAGCAGCAACAGGGCAGTAGGTAATTCACCCCTCCACTTT.

The CDR3 DNA reads TGTGCCAGCAGCTTCCCGGGACTAGGCACAGATACGCAGTATTTT. Its translation: CASSFPGLGTDTQYF. The chain couples TRBV7-2 to TRBJ2-3; 8 nucleotides align to TRBD2. Looked up from germline, CDR1 is SGHTA and CDR2 is FQGNSA. After removal of 3 bases from V and 1 base from J, the junction contained 3 bases not matched to a gene. This CDR3 spans 15 amino acids.

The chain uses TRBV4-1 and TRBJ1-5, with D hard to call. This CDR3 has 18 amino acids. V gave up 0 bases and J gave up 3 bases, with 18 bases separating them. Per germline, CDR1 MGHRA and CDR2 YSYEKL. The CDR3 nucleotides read TGCGCCAGCAGCCAAGATCATCATAAGAATACATACAATCAGCCCCAGCATTTT. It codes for CASSQDHHKNTYNQPQHF.

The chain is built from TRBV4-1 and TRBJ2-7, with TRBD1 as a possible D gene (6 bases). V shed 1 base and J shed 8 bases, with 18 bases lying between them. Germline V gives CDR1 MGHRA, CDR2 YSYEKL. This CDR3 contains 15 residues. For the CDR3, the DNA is TGCGCCAGCAGCCAAGGAGGGGGAGACTCCCGGAAGCAGTACTTC. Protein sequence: CASSQGGGDSRKQYF.

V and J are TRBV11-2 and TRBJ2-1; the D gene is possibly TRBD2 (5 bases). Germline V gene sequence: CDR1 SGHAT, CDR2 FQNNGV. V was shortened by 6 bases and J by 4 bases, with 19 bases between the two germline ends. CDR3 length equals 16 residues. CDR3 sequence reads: CASSPHLGERYNEQFF. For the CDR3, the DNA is TGTGCCAGCAGTCCCCATCTGGGAGAACGTTACAATGAGCAGTTCTTC.

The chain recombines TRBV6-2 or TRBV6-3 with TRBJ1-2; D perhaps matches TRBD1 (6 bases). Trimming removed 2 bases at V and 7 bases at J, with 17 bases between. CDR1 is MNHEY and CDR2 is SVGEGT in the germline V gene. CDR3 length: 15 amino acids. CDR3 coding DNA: TGTGCCAGCAGTTACGGGCGGACAGTCGTCGGTGGCTACACCTTC. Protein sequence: CASSYGRTVVGGYTF.

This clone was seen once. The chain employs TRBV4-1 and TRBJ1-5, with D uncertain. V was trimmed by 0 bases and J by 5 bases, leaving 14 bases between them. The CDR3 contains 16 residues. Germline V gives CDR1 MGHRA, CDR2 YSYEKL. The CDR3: CASSQDLAGLYQPQHF. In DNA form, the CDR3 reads TGCGCCAGCAGCCAAGATCTGGCGGGGTTGTATCAGCCCCAGCATTTT.

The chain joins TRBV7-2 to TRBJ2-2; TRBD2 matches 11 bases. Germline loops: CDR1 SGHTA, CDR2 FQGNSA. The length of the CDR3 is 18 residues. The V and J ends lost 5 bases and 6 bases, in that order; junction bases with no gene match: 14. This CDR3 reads CASSTPPRDSGRAGELFF. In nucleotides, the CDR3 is TGTGCCAGCAGCACCCCCCCCCGCGATAGCGGGAGGGCCGGGGAGCTGTTTTTT.

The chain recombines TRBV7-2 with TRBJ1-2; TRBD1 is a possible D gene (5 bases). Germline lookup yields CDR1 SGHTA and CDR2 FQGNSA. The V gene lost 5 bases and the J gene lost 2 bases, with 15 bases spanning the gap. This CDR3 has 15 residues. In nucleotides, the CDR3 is TGTGCCAGCAGCATTCCGGGACTGATAAACTATGGCTACACCTTC. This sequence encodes CASSIPGLINYGYTF. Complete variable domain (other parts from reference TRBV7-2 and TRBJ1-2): GAGVSQSPSNKVTEKGKDVELRCDPISGHTALYWYRQSLGQGLEFLIYFQGNSAPDKSGLPSDRFSAERTGGSVSTLTIQRTQQEDSAVYLCASSIPGLINYGYTFGSGTRLTVV.

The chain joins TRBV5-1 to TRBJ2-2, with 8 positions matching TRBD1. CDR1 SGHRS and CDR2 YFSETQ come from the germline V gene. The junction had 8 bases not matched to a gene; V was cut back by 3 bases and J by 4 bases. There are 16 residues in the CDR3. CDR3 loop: CASSSSGGVSTGELFF. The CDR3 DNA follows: TGCGCCAGCAGCTCCTCAGGGGGCGTGAGCACCGGGGAGCTGTTTTTT.

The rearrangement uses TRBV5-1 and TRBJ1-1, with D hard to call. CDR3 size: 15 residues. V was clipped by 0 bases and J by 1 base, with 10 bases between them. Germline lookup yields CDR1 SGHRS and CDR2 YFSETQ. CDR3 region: CASSLGSGTNTEAFF. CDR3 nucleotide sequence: TGCGCCAGCAGCTTGGGATCCGGTACGAACACTGAAGCTTTCTTT.

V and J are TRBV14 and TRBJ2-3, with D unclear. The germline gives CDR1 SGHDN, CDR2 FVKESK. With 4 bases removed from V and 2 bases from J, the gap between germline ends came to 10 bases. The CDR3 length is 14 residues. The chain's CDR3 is CASSLTRVTDTQYF. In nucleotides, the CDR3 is TGTGCCAGCAGCCTCACCCGAGTCACAGATACGCAGTATTTT. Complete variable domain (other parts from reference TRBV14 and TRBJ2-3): EAGVTQFPSHSVIEKGQTVTLRCDPISGHDNLYWYRRVMGKEIKFLLHFVKESKQDESGMPNNRFLAERTGGTYSTLKVQPAELEDSGVYFCASSLTRVTDTQYFGPGTRLTVL.

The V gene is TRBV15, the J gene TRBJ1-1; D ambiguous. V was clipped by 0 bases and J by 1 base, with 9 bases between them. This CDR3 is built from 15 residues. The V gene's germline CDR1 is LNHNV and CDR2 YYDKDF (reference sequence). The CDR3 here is CATSRDLGQNTEAFF. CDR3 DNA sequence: TGTGCCACCAGCAGAGATCTTGGGCAGAACACTGAAGCTTTCTTT.

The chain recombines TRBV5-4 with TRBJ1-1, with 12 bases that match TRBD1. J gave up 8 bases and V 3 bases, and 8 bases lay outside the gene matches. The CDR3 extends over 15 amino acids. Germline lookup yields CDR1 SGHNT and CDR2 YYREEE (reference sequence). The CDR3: CASSWDRGRNFEAFF. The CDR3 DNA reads TGTGCCAGCAGCTGGGACAGGGGGCGAAACTTCGAAGCTTTCTTT.

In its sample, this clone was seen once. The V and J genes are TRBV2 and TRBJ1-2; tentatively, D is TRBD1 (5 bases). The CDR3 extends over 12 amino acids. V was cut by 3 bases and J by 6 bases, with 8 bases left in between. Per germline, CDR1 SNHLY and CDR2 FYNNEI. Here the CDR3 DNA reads TGTGCCAGCAGTGAGGGAGGGGATGGCTACACCTTC. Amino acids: CASSEGGDGYTF.

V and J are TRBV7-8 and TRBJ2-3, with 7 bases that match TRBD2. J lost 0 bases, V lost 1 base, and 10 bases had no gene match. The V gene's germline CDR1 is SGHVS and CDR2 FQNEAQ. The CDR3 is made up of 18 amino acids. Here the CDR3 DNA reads TGTGCCAGCAGCTTAGGACTAGCTCTGGCGAGGAGCACAGATACGCAGTATTTT. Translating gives CASSLGLALARSTDTQYF.

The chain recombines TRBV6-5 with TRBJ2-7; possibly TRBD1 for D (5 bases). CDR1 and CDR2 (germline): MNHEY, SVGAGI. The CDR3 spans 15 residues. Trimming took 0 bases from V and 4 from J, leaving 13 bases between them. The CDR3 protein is CASSYSVGLGYEQYF. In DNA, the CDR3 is TGTGCCAGCAGTTACTCGGTGGGGCTTGGGTACGAGCAGTACTTC.

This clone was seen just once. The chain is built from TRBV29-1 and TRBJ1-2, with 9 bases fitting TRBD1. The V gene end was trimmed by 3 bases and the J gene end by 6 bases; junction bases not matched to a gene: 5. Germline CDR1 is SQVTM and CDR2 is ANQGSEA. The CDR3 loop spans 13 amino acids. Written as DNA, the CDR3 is TGCAGCGTTGACAGGACAGGGGAAAATGGCTACACCTTC. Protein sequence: CSVDRTGENGYTF.

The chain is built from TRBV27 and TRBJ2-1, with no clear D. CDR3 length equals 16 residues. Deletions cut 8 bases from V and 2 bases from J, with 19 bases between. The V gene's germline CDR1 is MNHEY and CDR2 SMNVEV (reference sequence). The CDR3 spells CASVPLFEEPYNEQFF. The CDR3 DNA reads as TGTGCCAGCGTCCCACTCTTCGAGGAGCCCTACAATGAGCAGTTCTTC.